This record concerns one TCR beta chain sequence. Its target is unknown. This sample is drawn from a study of cytomegalovirus exposure and HLA in healthy donors. The V end was cut by 2 bases, the J end by 6 bases, with 11 bases between. The CDR3 consists of 13 residues. Germline CDR1 SSHAT, CDR2 FNYEAQ (reference sequence). 13 Jbeta primers and 60 Vbeta primers were used for the PCR. Produced via immunoSEQ multiplex PCR; TCRdb's table is partial and in-frame only. The table includes fewer than 200,000 clones, over 70% detected once. Notes on the study in general: Across donors, presence/absence analyses took sequencing depth to be roughly uniform.

The clonotype originates from a man aged 30 to 39 in good health and CMV-seronegative. Sequenced: PBMCs. V usage is TRBV7-7 and J usage is TRBJ2-7; tentative D call: TRBD1 (6 bases). The CDR3 protein is CASSLQGMGEQYF. CDR3 DNA sequence: TGTGCCAGCAGCTTACAGGGGATGGGCGAGCAGTACTTC.